This entry is about one TCR beta chain. Different DNA sequences within this sample yield the same CDR3. Germline loops: CDR1 SGHRS, CDR2 YFSETQ. The V segment lost 4 bases and the J segment 1 base; nucleotides outside the gene matches: 5. The CDR3 consists of 15 residues. The protocol was immunoSEQ multiplex PCR, while the TCRdb copy is restricted to in-frame clones and leaves out a portion. The sample yields about 50,000 clones, about 90% seen once. These data belong to a study of T cell changes during pregnancy in multiple sclerosis. The chain recombines TRBV5-1 with TRBJ2-5, with 9 nucleotides matching TRBD2. The input for sequencing was CD4+ T cells from peripheral blood mononuclear cells, taken after pregnancy. The receptor's source is a female donor in good health, enrolled as a control in a pregnancy study. The CDR3 region has the DNA TGCGCCAGCAGCCGGGGGCGGGAGGGCCAAGAGACCCAGTACTTC. The encoded protein is CASSRGREGQETQYF. Variable domain in full (rest from reference TRBV5-1 and TRBJ2-5): KAGVTQTPRYLIKTRGQQVTLSCSPISGHRSVSWYQQTPGQGLQFLFEYFSETQRNKGNFPGRFSGRQFSNSRSEMNVSTLELGDSALYLCASSRGREGQETQYFGPGTRLLVL.